The 26 T cell receptor beta chains listed next were all sequenced from one sample in a study of T cell responses to AZD1222 COVID-19 vaccine. Clones were sequenced by immunoSEQ multiplex PCR, and TCRdb holds only the in-frame ones, with some missing. Among about 85,000 clones listed, roughly 90% were seen once. The sample here was peripheral blood, taken on day 0 of AZD1222 vaccination. The receptors were gathered from an adult in good health.

The CDR3 region has the DNA TGTGCCAGCTCAAGGGTTTTGTCTGGCTACACCTTC. This gives the protein CASSRVLSGYTF. V gene TRBV28 combines with J gene TRBJ1-2; D gene unclear. CDR1 is MDHEN and CDR2 is SYDVKM in the germline V gene. V gave up 8 bases and J gave up 7 bases, with 14 bases separating them. The CDR3 has 12 amino acids.

The rearrangement uses TRBV7-2 and TRBJ1-3, with D hard to call. The germline gives CDR1 SGHTA, CDR2 FQGNSA. The V gene lost 5 bases and the J gene lost 4 bases, with 12 bases spanning the gap. The CDR3 runs 14 residues. The CDR3 region has the DNA TGTGCCAGCAGCGCCCGGGCTGCAGGAAACACCATATATTTT. This translates into CASSARAAGNTIYF.

This clone turned up a few times. The chain carries TRBV19 and TRBJ2-6, with D tentatively TRBD2 (6 bases). Trimming stripped 6 bases from V and 1 base from J, with 19 bases between. From germline, CDR1 is LNHDA and CDR2 SQIVND (reference sequence). The CDR3 totals 18 residues. DNA for the CDR3: TGTGCCAGTAGCCCCGAGGCCCCGGCGGGGTCTGGGGCCAACGTCCTGACTTTC. Its protein is CASSPEAPAGSGANVLTF.

The V call is TRBV24-1, the J call TRBJ2-2, with no clear D. CDR3 length: 13 amino acids. Looked up from germline, CDR1 is KGHDR and CDR2 is SFDVKD. The V and J ends lost 3 bases and 3 bases respectively, with 4 bases between them. For the CDR3, the DNA is TGTGCCACCAGTGATCGTCACACCGGGGAGCTGTTTTTT. Protein sequence: CATSDRHTGELFF.

This rearrangement joins TRBV28 to TRBJ1-1; no clear D gene. The CDR3 totals 14 residues. Trimming pared 1 base from V and 6 bases from J, leaving 12 bases between. Germline CDR1 and CDR2: MDHEN and SYDVKM. CDR3 sequence reads: CASSLLGGYAEAFF. DNA for the CDR3: TGTGCCAGCAGTTTATTGGGAGGGTACGCTGAAGCTTTCTTT.

This clone occurred once. This chain joins TRBV11-2 and TRBJ2-3; 11 bases fit TRBD2. The length of the CDR3 is 16 residues. Looked up from germline, CDR1 is SGHAT and CDR2 is FQNNGV. The trim removed 5 bases at V and 5 bases at J, leaving 9 bases unmatched. Here the CDR3 reads CASSQPGLAVVDTQYF. Here the CDR3 DNA reads TGTGCCAGCAGCCAGCCGGGACTAGCGGTGGTAGATACGCAGTATTTT.

V usage is TRBV9 and J usage is TRBJ2-1, with TRBD2 identical over 7 bases. The CDR3 sequence is 14 residues long. Trimming removed 0 bases from V and 10 bases from J; junction bases left unmatched: 7. CDR1 SGDLS and CDR2 YYNGEE come from the germline V gene. The CDR3 nucleotides read TGTGCCAGCAGCGTAGGAAGGACTAGATTGGAGCAGTTCTTC. Its translation: CASSVGRTRLEQFF.

In regard to this clone: Different DNA sequences within this sample yield the same CDR3. CDR3 residues: CASSSPAGRSYNEQFF. CDR3 DNA sequence: TGTGCCAGCAGCTCTCCAGCGGGGCGCTCCTACAATGAGCAGTTCTTC. V gene TRBV27 combines with J gene TRBJ2-1, with 7 bases aligning to TRBD2. The CDR3 contains 16 residues. Germline CDR1 reads MNHEY; CDR2 reads SMNVEV (reference sequence). V shed 6 bases, J shed 0 bases, and the junction held 8 bases outside the gene matches.

This chain links TRBV11-1 with TRBJ2-3; the D gene is possibly TRBD1 (6 bases). Germline V gene data show CDR1 as SGHAT and CDR2 as FQDESV (reference sequence). Trimming removed 7 bases from V and 5 bases from J, with 19 bases in between. This CDR3 region has 15 residues. CDR3: CASTLGTTRGDTQYF. CDR3 DNA sequence: TGTGCCAGCACCCTTGGGACAACCAGGGGAGATACGCAGTATTTT.

The chain has TRBV11-2 and TRBJ2-3; 12 bases line up with TRBD2. J lost 3 bases, V lost 5 bases, and 3 bases had no gene match. There are 15 residues in the CDR3. Germline loops: CDR1 SGHAT, CDR2 FQNNGV. In DNA form, the CDR3 reads TGTGCCAGCAGCGCCGGACTAGCGGGAACAGATACGCAGTATTTT. It specifies CASSAGLAGTDTQYF.

The chain couples TRBV28 to TRBJ2-7, with TRBD1 as a possible D gene (6 bases). V was pared by 8 bases and J by 3 bases, with 14 bases between. The CDR3 spans 13 residues. Germline V gene lookup returns CDR1 MDHEN and CDR2 SYDVKM. CDR3 protein: CASGAGVLYEQYF. The CDR3 DNA follows: TGTGCCAGCGGTGCAGGGGTCCTCTACGAGCAGTACTTC.

Only one count was recorded for this clone. The rearrangement joins TRBV6-5 to TRBJ1-5, with D unclear. The CDR3 sequence is 14 residues long. CDR1 and CDR2 (germline): MNHEY, SVGAGI. The V and J ends lost 4 bases and 10 bases respectively, with 17 bases between them. This CDR3 reads CASSLDRDRLPQHF. For the CDR3, the DNA is TGTGCCAGCAGTTTGGACCGCGATCGGCTTCCCCAGCATTTT.

The gene calls are TRBV7-9 and TRBJ2-7; tentative D call: TRBD1 (7 bases). Germline V gives CDR1 SEHNR, CDR2 FQNEAQ (reference sequence). V was cut by 6 bases and J by 4 bases, with 28 bases left in between. The CDR3 has 18 amino acids. The CDR3 region is CASRGQPTQEGKTYEQYF. CDR3 nucleotides: TGTGCCAGCAGGGGACAGCCAACCCAGGAGGGGAAAACTTACGAGCAGTACTTC.

In its sample, this clone was seen once. V and J are TRBV9 and TRBJ2-7; TRBD2 agrees at 7 bases. Germline CDR1 reads SGDLS; CDR2 reads YYNGEE. The CDR3 runs to 14 residues. V dropped 1 base and J dropped 6; count of bases not matched to a gene: 7. In DNA form, the CDR3 reads TGTGCCAGCAGCGTAACGGCTAGCGGTCTCGAGCAGTACTTC. This sequence encodes CASSVTASGLEQYF.

The J gene is TRBJ2-5, the V gene TRBV5-4, with D tentatively TRBD1 or TRBD2 (5 bases each). The CDR3 spans 14 residues. V lost 0 bases to trimming and J lost 5 bases, with 11 bases between them. Germline-derived CDR1 and CDR2 are SGHNT and YYREEE (reference sequence). CDR3 loop: CASSLVGGGETQYF. The CDR3 DNA is TGTGCCAGCAGCTTGGTGGGTGGGGGTGAGACCCAGTACTTC.

This clone occurred a few times. This chain joins TRBV24-1 and TRBJ2-1; D call uncertain. The CDR3 consists of 12 residues. Per the germline V gene, CDR1 is KGHDR and CDR2 is SFDVKD. The ends were cut back, 4 bases at V and 6 bases at J, with 6 bases in the middle. This CDR3 reads CATSEEFNEQFF. In nucleotides, the CDR3 is TGTGCCACCAGTGAGGAGTTCAATGAGCAGTTCTTC.

The chain employs TRBV6-1 and TRBJ1-4; 8 nucleotides line up with TRBD1. J lost 5 bases, V lost 2 bases, and 4 bases had no gene match. The CDR3 runs to 15 residues. Germline CDR1 MNHNS, CDR2 SASEGT. CDR3 bases: TGTGCCAGCAGTGAACCAGGGGGCGCCAATGAAAAACTGTTTTTT. Translation gives CASSEPGGANEKLFF.

The chain links TRBV6-5 to TRBJ2-3; tentatively, D is TRBD1 or TRBD2 (5 bases each). Germline CDR1 reads MNHEY; CDR2 reads SVGAGI. Trimming took off 8 bases at V and 2 bases at J, with 14 bases between the two ends. The CDR3 covers 14 residues. DNA for the CDR3: TGTGCCAGCCGCGAGGGGCGGCTCACAGATACGCAGTATTTT. This codes for CASREGRLTDTQYF.

The chain employs TRBV6-5 and TRBJ1-4; D is perhaps TRBD1 (6 bases). From germline, CDR1 is MNHEY and CDR2 SVGAGI. Trimming pared 6 bases from V and 3 bases from J, leaving 8 bases between. This CDR3 comprises 13 residues. The CDR3 bases are TGTGCCAGCAGACGACAGGCTAATGAAAAACTGTTTTTT. This gives the protein CASRRQANEKLFF.

The rearrangement links TRBV25-1 to TRBJ2-3; 10 bases map to TRBD2. J lost 1 base, V lost 1 base, and 2 bases had no gene match. The CDR3 loop spans 16 amino acids. Germline loops: CDR1 MGHDK, CDR2 SYGVNS. The CDR3 nucleotides are TGTGCCAGCAGTGAATTCGGGACTAGCGGCACAGATACGCAGTATTTT. This translates into CASSEFGTSGTDTQYF.

This chain links TRBV4-1 with TRBJ2-1; a weak D match, TRBD1 (6 bases). The CDR3 length is 17 residues. Germline assignment: CDR1 MGHRA and CDR2 YSYEKL. V lost 1 base, J lost 9 bases, and 22 bases lay in between. CDR3 protein: CASSQGRGIAPQGEQFF. As DNA, the CDR3 is TGCGCCAGCAGCCAAGGAAGGGGGATCGCCCCCCAGGGTGAGCAGTTCTTC.

A single count supports this clone. The chain has TRBV7-9 and TRBJ2-1, with D perhaps matching TRBD1 (5 bases). This CDR3 has 14 residues. V was shortened by 5 bases and J by 6 bases, with 14 bases between the two germline ends. Germline V gene lookup returns CDR1 SEHNR and CDR2 FQNEAQ (reference sequence). The CDR3 DNA reads as TGTGCCAGCAGCCCTATGACAGCGACCAATGAGCAGTTCTTC. Translation gives CASSPMTATNEQFF.

The V and J genes are TRBV10-3 and TRBJ1-5; a possible D gene is TRBD1 (6 bases). Trimming shortened V by 7 bases and J by 2 bases, and 9 bases separated the two germline ends. Germline V lookup: CDR1 ENHRY, CDR2 SYGVKD. CDR3 length: 13 amino acids. This chain's CDR3 is CAITPGGNQPQHF. CDR3 DNA: TGTGCCATCACCCCAGGGGGCAATCAGCCCCAGCATTTT.

The chain is built from TRBV5-4 and TRBJ1-6; tentative D call: TRBD1 (5 bases). This CDR3 region has 17 residues. Trimming took off 0 bases at V and 5 bases at J, with 15 bases between the two ends. Germline values: CDR1 SGHNT, CDR2 YYREEE (reference sequence). The CDR3 spells CASSLGAGEVDNSPLHF. CDR3 DNA: TGTGCCAGCAGCTTGGGGGCGGGGGAGGTGGATAATTCACCCCTCCACTTT. Complete variable domain (other parts from reference TRBV5-4 and TRBJ1-6): ETGVTQSPTHLIKTRGQQVTLRCSSQSGHNTVSWYQQALGQGPQFIFQYYREEENGRGNFPPRFSGLQFPNYSSELNVNALELDDSALYLCASSLGAGEVDNSPLHFGNGTRLTVT.

V is TRBV4-3 and J is TRBJ1-2; D gene ambiguous. V lost 0 bases and J lost 0, with 8 bases in between. The V gene's germline CDR1 is LGHNA and CDR2 YSLEER. The CDR3 runs to 15 residues. The CDR3 here is CASSQDPWANYGYTF. The CDR3 DNA is TGCGCCAGCAGCCAAGACCCCTGGGCTAACTATGGCTACACCTTC.

The chain has TRBV19 and TRBJ1-4, with D perhaps matching TRBD1 (5 bases). The V gene lost 9 bases and the J gene lost 4 bases, with 15 bases spanning the gap. This CDR3 is 14 amino acids long. CDR1 is LNHDA, CDR2 SQIVND, per germline (reference sequence). CDR3 amino acids: CASAGPPVNEKLFF. CDR3 nucleotides: TGTGCCAGCGCGGGGCCGCCGGTTAATGAAAAACTGTTTTTT.